The clone carrying this T cell receptor beta chain occurred many times. The V gene's germline CDR1 is LGHNA and CDR2 YSLEER. CDR3 length: 14 residues. V lost 4 bases, J lost 3 bases, and 11 bases lay in between. TCRdb re-analysed the 5' RACE reads in MiXCR, keeping a single row per CDR3 protein. Of roughly 310,000 distinct CDR3 sequences in the sample, approximately 15% were seen once. The source of the sample is a study of T-cell memory formation after mild COVID-19. Whole-study context: Largely donor-specific sequence clusters came from two donors.

J is TRBJ2-3 and V is TRBV4-3; D gene ambiguous. The receptor was derived from a man younger than 35 who had mild COVID-19 (a few samples of this study predate the infection). Cell type and time point are not known. Sequenced: PBMCs or a T cell subset sorted from them (not recorded which). Here the CDR3 reads CASSLGHFTDTQYF. CDR3 bases: TGCGCCAGCAGCCTAGGGCATTTTACAGATACGCAGTATTTT.